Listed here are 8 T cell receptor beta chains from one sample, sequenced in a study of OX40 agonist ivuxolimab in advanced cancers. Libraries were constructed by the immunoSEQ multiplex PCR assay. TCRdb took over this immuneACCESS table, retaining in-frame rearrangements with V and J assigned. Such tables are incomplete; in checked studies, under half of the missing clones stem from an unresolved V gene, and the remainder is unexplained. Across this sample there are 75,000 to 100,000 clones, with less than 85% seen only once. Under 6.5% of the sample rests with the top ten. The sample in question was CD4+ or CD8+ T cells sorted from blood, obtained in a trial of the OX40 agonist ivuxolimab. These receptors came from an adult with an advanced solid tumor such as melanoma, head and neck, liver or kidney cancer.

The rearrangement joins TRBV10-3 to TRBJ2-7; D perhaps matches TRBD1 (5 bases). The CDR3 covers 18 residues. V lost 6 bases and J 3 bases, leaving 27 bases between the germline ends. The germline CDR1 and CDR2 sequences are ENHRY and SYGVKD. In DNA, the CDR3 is TGTGCCATCAGCGAGGTGGGGCGCGAGTGGGGTAACGGCTACGAGCAGTACTTC. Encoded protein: CAISEVGREWGNGYEQYF.

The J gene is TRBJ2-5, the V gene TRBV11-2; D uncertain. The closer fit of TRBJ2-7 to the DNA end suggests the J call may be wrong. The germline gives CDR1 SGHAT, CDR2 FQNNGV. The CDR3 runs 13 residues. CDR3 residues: CAGSSDRTGEQYF. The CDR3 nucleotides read TGTGCCGGCTCTTCGGACCGAACGGGCGAGCAGTACTTC.

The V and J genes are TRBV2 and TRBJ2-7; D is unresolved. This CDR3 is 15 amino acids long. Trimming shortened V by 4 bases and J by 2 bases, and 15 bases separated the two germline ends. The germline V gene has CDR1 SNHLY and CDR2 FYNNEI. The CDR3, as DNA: TGTGCCAGCAGTGGGGGTATAGGAATGGCCTACGAGCAGTACTTC. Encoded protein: CASSGGIGMAYEQYF.

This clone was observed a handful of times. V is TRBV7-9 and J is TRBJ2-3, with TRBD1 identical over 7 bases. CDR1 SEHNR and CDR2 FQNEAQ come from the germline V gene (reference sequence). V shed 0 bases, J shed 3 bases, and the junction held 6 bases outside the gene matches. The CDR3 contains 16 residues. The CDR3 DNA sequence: TGTGCCAGCAGCTTAGCGGTCAGGGGGACGACAGATACGCAGTATTTT. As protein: CASSLAVRGTTDTQYF. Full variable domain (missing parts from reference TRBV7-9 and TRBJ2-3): DTGVSQNPRHKITKRGQNVTFRCDPISEHNRLYWYRQTLGQGPEFLTYFQNEAQLEKSRLLSDRFSAERPKGSFSTLEIQRTEQGDSAMYLCASSLAVRGTTDTQYFGPGTRLTVL.

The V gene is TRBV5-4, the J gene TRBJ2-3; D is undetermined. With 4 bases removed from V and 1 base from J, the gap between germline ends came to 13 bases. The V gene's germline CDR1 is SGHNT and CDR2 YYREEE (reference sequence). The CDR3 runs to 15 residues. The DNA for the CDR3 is TGTGCCAGCAGCCCCGGTGGCCAGGGCACAGATACGCAGTATTTT. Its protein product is CASSPGGQGTDTQYF.

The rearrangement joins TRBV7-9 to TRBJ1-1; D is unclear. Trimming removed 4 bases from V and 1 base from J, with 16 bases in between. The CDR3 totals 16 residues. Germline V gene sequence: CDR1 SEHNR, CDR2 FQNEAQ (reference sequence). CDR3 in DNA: TGTGCCAGCAGCTCTAGAGTCGGGCGCCAGAACACTGAAGCTTTCTTT. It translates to CASSSRVGRQNTEAFF.

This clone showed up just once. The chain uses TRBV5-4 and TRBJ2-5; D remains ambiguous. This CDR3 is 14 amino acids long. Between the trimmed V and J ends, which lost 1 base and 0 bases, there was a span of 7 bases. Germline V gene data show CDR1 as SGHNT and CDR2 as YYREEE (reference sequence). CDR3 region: CASSLRRDQETQYF. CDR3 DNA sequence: TGTGCCAGCAGCTTGAGACGGGACCAAGAGACCCAGTACTTC. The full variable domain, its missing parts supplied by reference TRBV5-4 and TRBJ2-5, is ETGVTQSPTHLIKTRGQQVTLRCSSQSGHNTVSWYQQALGQGPQFIFQYYREEENGRGNFPPRFSGLQFPNYSSELNVNALELDDSALYLCASSLRRDQETQYFGPGTRLLVL.

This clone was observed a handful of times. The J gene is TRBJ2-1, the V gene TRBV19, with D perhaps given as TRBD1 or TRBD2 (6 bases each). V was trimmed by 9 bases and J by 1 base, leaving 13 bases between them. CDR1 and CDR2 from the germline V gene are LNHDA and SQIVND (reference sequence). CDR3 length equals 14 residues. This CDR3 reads CASRGPISYNEQFF. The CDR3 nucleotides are TGTGCCAGCCGGGGGCCCATTTCCTACAATGAGCAGTTCTTC.